The rows below give T cell receptor beta chains drawn from one sample of a study of control samples from healthy donors and cancer patients. Repertoires were generated with immunoSEQ multiplex PCR, while TCRdb's copy carries only in-frame clones and drops some. Among about 63,000 clones listed, 80% to 90% were seen once. What was sequenced was PBMCs. The source is a woman in her fifties or sixties with lung cancer. The CDR3 runs from the conserved cysteine through the conserved F or W. D genes are given only for firm matches. Clone size, where shown, is once, few, many, or a class for clones that have expanded.

size	V	J	D	DNA	CDR3
-	TRBV7-9	TRBJ2-5	-	TGTGCCAGCAGGACCAATTATCAAGAGACCCAGTACTTC	CASRTNYQETQYF
-	TRBV29-1	TRBJ1-2	TRBD1	TGCAGCGTTGGGCAGGGGGGACATGGCTACACCTTC	CSVGQGGHGYTF
-	TRBV9	TRBJ2-6	TRBD1	TGTGCCAGCAGCAACCAGGACAGGATAAGCTCTGGGGCCAACGTCCTGACTTTC	CASSNQDRISSGANVLTF
-	TRBV4-1	TRBJ2-5	TRBD2	TGCGCCAGCAGCCAAGATCTAGCGGGAGTCCAAGAGACCCAGTACTTC	CASSQDLAGVQETQYF
-	TRBV14	TRBJ1-1	TRBD1	TGTGCCAGCAGCCTTCGGACAGGGATTAACATGAACACTGAAGCTTTCTTT	CASSLRTGINMNTEAFF
-	TRBV12-3/TRBV12-4	TRBJ1-2	-	TGTGCCAGCAGTTTTGGGGATCGTTATGGCTACACCTTC	CASSFGDRYGYTF
-	TRBV11-2	TRBJ1-1	-	TGTGCCAGCAGCTTAGTAATCCGGGGCGACACTGAAGCTTTCTTT	CASSLVIRGDTEAFF
-	TRBV6-5	TRBJ2-7	-	TGTGCCAGCAGTTACGTGGGGAGCGGCGAGCAGTACTTC	CASSYVGSGEQYF
few	TRBV10-3	TRBJ1-5	-	TGTGCCATCAGTGGCGGGCAGGGGTACAATCAGCCCCAGCATTTT	CAISGGQGYNQPQHF
-	TRBV4-1	TRBJ2-2	TRBD2	TGCGCCAGCAGCCAAGTGGCGGGAGGGTTGGACACCGGGGAGCTGTTTTTT	CASSQVAGGLDTGELFF
-	TRBV2	TRBJ2-3	-	TGTGCCAGCACGAGGAGGAGGACACCTCCTTCCACAGATACGCAGTATTTT	CASTRRRTPPSTDTQYF
-	TRBV3-1/TRBV3-2	TRBJ2-2	TRBD2	TGTGCCAGCAGCTTATCGGGAGCGGGGCACACCGGGGAGCTGTTTTTT	CASSLSGAGHTGELFF
-	TRBV9	TRBJ2-7	-	TGTGCCAGCAGCGCGGCAGGGTTCGAGCAGTACTTC	CASSAAGFEQYF
-	TRBV7-8	TRBJ1-3	-	TGTGCCAGCAGCCCGATAGGGAGCTCCGGAAACACCATATATTTT	CASSPIGSSGNTIYF
-	TRBV19	TRBJ1-5	-	TGTGCCAGTAGTAGTTTTAGCAATCAGCCCCAGCATTTT	CASSSFSNQPQHF
-	TRBV28	TRBJ1-2	-	TGTGCCAGCAGTTTACAGGGCTTCTATGGCTACACCTTC	CASSLQGFYGYTF
-	TRBV2	TRBJ1-5	-	TGTGCCAGCAACCCCGAGGCAGGGGTCAATCAGCCCCAGCATTTT	CASNPEAGVNQPQHF
once	TRBV5-1	TRBJ1-3	-	TGCGCCAGCAGCTTGGACCCCAACGAACGCACCATATATTTT	CASSLDPNERTIYF
once	TRBV5-1	TRBJ2-2	TRBD1	TGCGCCAGCAGCTGGTTATTACAGGGGAGTACCGGGGAGCTGTTTTTT	CASSWLLQGSTGELFF
-	TRBV7-8	TRBJ2-6	-	TGTGCCAGCAGCTTACAGAGAACAGCCTCTGGGGCCAACGTCCTGACTTTC	CASSLQRTASGANVLTF
-	TRBV28	TRBJ1-5	-	TGTGCCAGCTGTTTGGGCGGGGGGGCCCGGGATCAGCCCCAGCATTTT	CASCLGGGARDQPQHF
-	TRBV6-5	TRBJ2-7	TRBD1	TGTGCCAGCAGTAACGACAGGGGGTTAGACCAGTACTTC	CASSNDRGLDQYF
-	TRBV19	TRBJ2-4	TRBD1	TGTGCCAGTAGTATTACAGGGGGCGTTGAAAACATTCAGTACTTC	CASSITGGVENIQYF
-	TRBV12-3/TRBV12-4	TRBJ2-2	-	TGTGCCAGCAGTTTATCCCTAACCGGGGAGCTGTTTTTT	CASSLSLTGELFF
-	TRBV5-5	TRBJ1-3	-	TGTGCCAGCAGCTCCTATGACTCTGGAAACACCATATATTTT	CASSSYDSGNTIYF
-	TRBV28	TRBJ1-1	-	TGTGCCAGCACCCAAGTCTCGGGGGCGAGGAACACTGAAGCTTTCTTT	CASTQVSGARNTEAFF
-	TRBV19	TRBJ1-5	TRBD1	TGTGCCGGGGGGGACAGGGGGAGGTCTCAGCCCCAGCATTTT	CAGGDRGRSQPQHF
once	TRBV5-1	TRBJ2-3	TRBD2	TGCGCCAGCAGCCCCACAGGTTCGGTAGCGGGATGGGCAGATACGCAGTATTTT	CASSPTGSVAGWADTQYF
-	TRBV14	TRBJ2-3	TRBD2	TGTGCCAGCAGCCGAACTAGCGGACACACAGATACGCAGTATTTT	CASSRTSGHTDTQYF
-	TRBV10-2	TRBJ2-5	TRBD1	TGCGCCAGCAGCCGGGGACAGTCCAGGGAGACCCAGTACTTC	CASSRGQSRETQYF
-	TRBV7-9	TRBJ1-1	-	TGTGCCAGCAGCTTTGCCGGGGGGAACACTGAAGCTTTCTTT	CASSFAGGNTEAFF
-	TRBV7-2	TRBJ2-1	-	TGTGCCAGCAGCTTACTCTTACTCTTGGATGAGCAGTTCTTC	CASSLLLLLDEQFF
-	TRBV6-5	TRBJ1-6	-	TGTGCCAGCAGTCAGTTAACGCACTCACCCCTCCACTTT	CASSQLTHSPLHF
-	TRBV7-9	TRBJ1-6	-	TGTGCCAGCAGCCAACTGGGTTCACCCCTCCACTTT	CASSQLGSPLHF
-	TRBV7-3	TRBJ2-3	-	TGTGCCAGCAGCTTAGACCCTACTAGCACAGATACGCAGTATTTT	CASSLDPTSTDTQYF
-	TRBV7-8	TRBJ2-3	-	TGTGCCAGCATCAAAGACAGAAAGACTAGCACAGATACGCAGTATTTT	CASIKDRKTSTDTQYF
-	TRBV7-9	TRBJ2-2	-	TGTGCCAGCAGCTTAGACGCCTCGGCCGGGGAGCTGTTTTTT	CASSLDASAGELFF
-	TRBV24-1	TRBJ1-2	TRBD1	TGTGCCACCAGTGATGGGACAGGGGTGTCCCATGGCTACACCTTC	CATSDGTGVSHGYTF
once	TRBV2	TRBJ1-6	-	TGTGCCAGCAGGGGCGGGGGCTCCTATAATTCACCCCTCCACTTT	CASRGGGSYNSPLHF
-	TRBV28	TRBJ2-2	TRBD2	TGTGCCAGCAGCCCCGGACTAGCGGGAGGCTCCACCGGGGAGCTGTTTTTT	CASSPGLAGGSTGELFF
-	TRBV7-9	TRBJ1-2	-	TGTGCCAGCACCAGATTTGGGGGGCGAAATAGATATGGCTACACCTTC	CASTRFGGRNRYGYTF
-	TRBV3-1/TRBV3-2	TRBJ1-1	TRBD1	TGTGCCAGCAGCCGGGGACAGGCGAACACTGAAGCTTTCTTT	CASSRGQANTEAFF
-	TRBV7-9	TRBJ1-6	TRBD1	TGTGCCAGCATTCCTAACCGGACAGGGAATTCACCCCTCCACTTT	CASIPNRTGNSPLHF
-	TRBV6-1	TRBJ1-3	-	TGTGCCAGCAGTGAAGGGGGGCAGGGGGGAAACACCATATATTTT	CASSEGGQGGNTIYF
-	TRBV12-5	TRBJ2-1	-	TGTGCTAGTGTTCAAAGAGGACCGCCCTTCCAGGATGAGCAGTTCTTC	CASVQRGPPFQDEQFF
-	TRBV3-1/TRBV3-2	TRBJ1-2	-	TGTGCCAGCAGCCCTCTGGGGGGTGGCTACACCTTC	CASSPLGGGYTF
-	TRBV7-8	TRBJ1-3	-	TGTGCCAGCAGCTTAGGAGGGCAGGTCCGCTCTGGAAACACCATATATTTT	CASSLGGQVRSGNTIYF
-	TRBV5-1	TRBJ2-1	-	TGCGCCAGCAGCCTGGGGACGGGGACATGGGCATACAATGAGCAGTTCTTC	CASSLGTGTWAYNEQFF
-	TRBV10-3	TRBJ2-1	TRBD2	TGTGCCATCAGTGCGGCTAGCGGGTCGGCGAGTGAGCAGTTCTTC	CAISAASGSASEQFF